Each of the 4 T cell receptor beta chains below was sequenced from the same sample in a study of T-cell memory formation after mild COVID-19. TCRdb redid the calling of the 5' RACE reads with MiXCR, one entry per CDR3 protein. The sample lists a few hundred thousand distinct CDR3 sequences; nearly 25% were seen once. The sample consisted of PBMCs or a T cell subset sorted from them (not recorded which). Receptors originate from an adult woman who had mild COVID-19 (a few samples of this study predate the infection). Cell type and time point are not known.

This clonotype was seen just once. The chain carries TRBV5-4 and TRBJ2-7, with TRBD1 matching 9 bases. The CDR3 has 16 residues. Germline CDR1 reads SGHNT; CDR2 reads YYREEE (reference sequence). J lost 3 bases, V lost 4 bases, and 11 bases had no gene match. The DNA for the CDR3 is TGTGCCAGCAGCGGGTTCCGGACAGGGGAAGGCTACGAGCAGTACTTC. Protein sequence: CASSGFRTGEGYEQYF.

The chain links TRBV18 to TRBJ2-2, with TRBD1 as a possible D gene (5 bases). The CDR3 consists of 18 residues. V lost 2 bases and J lost 0, with 16 bases in between. CDR1 is KGHSH and CDR2 is LQKENI in the germline V gene. CDR3 sequence reads: CASSPIPPGRTNTGELFF. The CDR3 nucleotides are TGTGCCAGCTCACCAATACCCCCAGGGCGAACGAACACCGGGGAGCTGTTTTTT.

This clonotype was seen only a few times. J is TRBJ2-2 and V is TRBV11-3; no clear D gene. Trimming took off 1 base at V and 7 bases at J, with 10 bases between the two ends. The CDR3 length is 14 residues. Germline V gene lookup returns CDR1 SGHNT and CDR2 YENEEA. The CDR3 sequence is CASSLALEDGELFF. The CDR3 nucleotides are TGTGCCAGCAGCTTAGCACTTGAAGACGGGGAGCTGTTTTTT.

The table lists this clonotype with many counts. The chain recombines TRBV18 with TRBJ1-1; D gene unclear. Germline lookup yields CDR1 KGHSH and CDR2 LQKENI. The CDR3 runs 13 residues. Trimming pared 2 bases from V and 0 bases from J, leaving 4 bases between. CDR3 region: CASSPTVNTEAFF. In DNA form, the CDR3 reads TGTGCCAGCTCACCAACCGTGAACACTGAAGCTTTCTTT.